These T cell receptor beta chains were read from a single sample in a study of monozygotic twins with inflammatory bowel disease. One entry per CDR3 protein, without DNA, is what TCRdb gives after re-calling the 5' RACE reads. This sample's clone table lists 200,000 to 250,000 distinct CDR3 sequences. Sequenced material: blood. These receptors were collected from a human donor with ulcerative colitis or Crohn's disease, or a healthy co-twin of an affected twin (not recorded which). The CDR3 runs from the conserved cysteine through the conserved F or W. Each record gives: J gene, V gene, CDR3 protein.

TRBJ1-3 | TRBV12-3/TRBV12-4 | CAIGDTFSGNTIYF
TRBJ1-5 | TRBV18 | CASSPEGEAQHF
TRBJ2-1 | TRBV27 | CASSSPLAGGPGEQFF
TRBJ2-1 | TRBV2 | CASIPGLAIWEQFF
TRBJ1-2 | TRBV27 | CASSYSGGPNYGYTF
TRBJ2-5 | TRBV7-3 | CASSLMAGSVGQETQYF
TRBJ2-5 | TRBV5-1 | CASKEAFSSGGGETQYF
TRBJ2-2 | TRBV7-2 | CASSSPTTNTGELFF
TRBJ2-5 | TRBV7-9 | CASSLTSRGTYQETQYF
TRBJ2-1 | TRBV4-3 | CASSQDVYSDNEQFF
TRBJ1-5 | TRBV18 | CASAQARNQPQHF
TRBJ2-1 | TRBV12-3/TRBV12-4 | CASSFSSGRYNEQFF
TRBJ2-6 | TRBV19 | CASSELLMGKAFSGANVLTF
TRBJ2-1 | TRBV12-3/TRBV12-4 | CASNGGPSSLGEQFF
TRBJ1-1 | TRBV6-5 | CASTQGPEAFF
TRBJ1-1 | TRBV7-9 | CASSLVMGFIPEAFF
TRBJ2-1 | TRBV4-3 | CASSQEVDGEQFF
TRBJ2-3 | TRBV7-9 | CASSQTGTTNTDTQYF
TRBJ1-1 | TRBV19 | CASSFQGLINTEAFF
TRBJ1-1 | TRBV5-1 | CASSFEGARNTEAFF
TRBJ1-4 | TRBV12-3/TRBV12-4 | CASSFVLGDMDEKLFF
TRBJ1-2 | TRBV5-1 | CASSPLTGVDYGYTF
TRBJ2-3 | TRBV5-5 | CASSTAGLGGDTQYF
TRBJ2-2 | TRBV5-1 | CASSMGNTGELFF
TRBJ1-1 | TRBV7-9 | CASSLSASTEAFF
TRBJ1-6 | TRBV6-1 | CASTMGQGGSPLHF
TRBJ2-2 | TRBV5-1 | CASSPVEAGLGELFF
TRBJ2-1 | TRBV6-2/TRBV6-3 | CASSSRTQPRGYNEQFF
TRBJ2-7 | TRBV4-2 | CASSQDRGLGYEQYF
TRBJ1-2 | TRBV18 | CASSPKPTGLSGYTF
TRBJ2-5 | TRBV5-1 | CASSLGKGIQETQYF
TRBJ2-3 | TRBV6-1 | CASSTPTDTQYF
TRBJ2-7 | TRBV9 | CASSVEGSSYEQYF
TRBJ2-3 | TRBV4-2 | CASSSGVSTDTQYF
TRBJ2-2 | TRBV5-1 | CASSFITGTGELFF
TRBJ1-1 | TRBV5-1 | CASSLAAGIRTEAFF
TRBJ1-1 | TRBV18 | CASSPGQQGTEAFF
TRBJ1-1 | TRBV19 | CASSITVEAFF
TRBJ2-2 | TRBV15 | CATSRETGELFF
TRBJ2-3 | TRBV5-5 | CASSLGRATDTQYF
TRBJ2-3 | TRBV12-3/TRBV12-4 | CASSSWAAGTPDTQYF
TRBJ2-1 | TRBV29-1 | CSVEAGSYNEQFF
TRBJ2-7 | TRBV7-9 | CASSHLGLAGEDEQYF
TRBJ2-3 | TRBV5-1 | CASSWTSGGADTQYF
TRBJ1-1 | TRBV5-1 | CASSLGQDREAFF
TRBJ1-1 | TRBV5-1 | CASSLDGGSEAFF
TRBJ2-7 | TRBV6-5 | CASSYLSGYEQYF
TRBJ2-1 | TRBV5-1 | CASSLAEGPFEQFF
TRBJ2-1 | TRBV3-1 | CASSLDRDPYNEQFF
TRBJ2-3 | TRBV5-1 | CASSLERGADTQYF
TRBJ2-3 | TRBV27 | CASSLSGGLSTDTQYF
TRBJ1-4 | TRBV6-1 | CASRTYATNEKLFF
TRBJ2-7 | TRBV11-2 | CASSHILDFSYEQYF
TRBJ1-3 | TRBV10-3 | CAISVTGGGNTIYF
TRBJ1-5 | TRBV28 | CASSSTGGGQPQHF
TRBJ2-1 | TRBV20-1 | CSASGWINEQFF